This is a list of T cell receptor beta chains from one sample in a study of blood T cell repertoires in COVID-19. This table comes from immunoSEQ multiplex PCR, and its TCRdb copy is limited to in-frame clones, with some not included. The sample lists roughly 110,000 clones; around 75% were seen once. The sample consisted of peripheral blood. These receptors were obtained from a human donor with acute or convalescent COVID-19. The donor label of this sample is uncertain. The CDR3 runs from the conserved cysteine through the conserved F or W. The D gene is left open where the match is weak. Not every row has a clone size; where given, it reads once, few, many or a size class.

J	D	V	size	DNA	CDR3
TRBJ1-3	.	TRBV5-1	.	TGCGCCAGCAGCTTGACCGACAGGCGGAACTCTGGAAACACCATATATTTT	CASSLTDRRNSGNTIYF
TRBJ2-7	.	TRBV10-3	few	TGTGCCATCAGTGATTTTGCGGTCTCCTACGAGCAGTACTTC	CAISDFAVSYEQYF
TRBJ2-7	TRBD1	TRBV9	few	TGTGCCAGCAGCGAAGGGGACAGTGCTTCCTACGAGCAGTACTTC	CASSEGDSASYEQYF
TRBJ1-2	.	TRBV7-8	.	TGTGCCAGCAGCGTCGGGGATTATGGCTACACCTTC	CASSVGDYGYTF
TRBJ2-5	.	TRBV2	.	TGTGCCAGCAGTGAACGGCAGGGGGGATCCTTGGAGACCCAGTACTTC	CASSERQGGSLETQYF
TRBJ2-3	TRBD2	TRBV24-1	.	TGTGCCACCAGTGTTAGCGGGGGGAGCACAGATACGCAGTATTTT	CATSVSGGSTDTQYF
TRBJ1-2	.	TRBV5-1	.	TGCGCCAGCAGCTTGGTACAGGGCAAAGATGGCTACACCTTC	CASSLVQGKDGYTF
TRBJ2-5	.	TRBV5-8	.	TGTGCCAGCAGCTCACAGGGCCGTTATAAGAAAGAGACCCAGTACTTC	CASSSQGRYKKETQYF
TRBJ1-2	TRBD1	TRBV29-1	.	TGCAGCGTTGCGCAGGGACAGTCAAACTATGGCTACACCTTC	CSVAQGQSNYGYTF
TRBJ2-1	.	TRBV6-5	.	TGTGCCAGCCTGCGGGGGCCTACTACAAATGAGCAGTTCTTC	CASLRGPTTNEQFF
TRBJ2-3	TRBD1	TRBV18	.	TGTGCCAGCTCACCATGGACAGGGGGCGGCGATACGCAGTATTTT	CASSPWTGGGDTQYF
TRBJ1-2	TRBD1	TRBV28	.	TGTGCCAGCAGTTCGCCGGGACAGGGGGCAATGTATGGCTACACCTTC	CASSSPGQGAMYGYTF
TRBJ1-1	.	TRBV2	.	TGTGCCAGCAACTTAAACCGGAGCCCCGAAGCTTTCTTT	CASNLNRSPEAFF
TRBJ1-1	.	TRBV3-1/TRBV3-2	once	TGTGCCAGCAGCCAAGTGGGAAGCAGGGGAACTGAAGCTTTCTTT	CASSQVGSRGTEAFF
TRBJ2-1	TRBD2	TRBV6-6	.	TGTGCCAGCAGTTTTGGGGGGGGCAATGAGCAGTTCTTC	CASSFGGGNEQFF
TRBJ1-1	TRBD1	TRBV5-1	.	TGCGCCAGCAGCTTGGCGTTGGGACAGGCGGGCTACACTGAAGCTTTCTTT	CASSLALGQAGYTEAFF
TRBJ2-1	.	TRBV6-5	once	TGTGCCAGCAGTTCCGCCGGACTTAACAATGAGCAGTTCTTC	CASSSAGLNNEQFF
TRBJ1-2	.	TRBV5-1	.	TGCGCCAGCAGCCGACAGGCCGCTAACTATGGCTACACCTTC	CASSRQAANYGYTF
TRBJ1-1	.	TRBV3-1/TRBV3-2	.	TGTGCCAGCAGCCAAATGGGGGCCCCCACTGAAGCTTTCTTT	CASSQMGAPTEAFF
TRBJ2-7	TRBD1	TRBV7-9	few	TGTGCCAGCAGCTATGGACAGGGGAATTACTACGAGCAGTACTTC	CASSYGQGNYYEQYF
TRBJ2-5	TRBD1	TRBV11-2	.	TGTGCCAGCAGCTCCTCCAGGGACAGGGGATTAGAGACCCAGTACTTC	CASSSSRDRGLETQYF
TRBJ1-1	.	TRBV9	few	TGTGCCAGCAGCGTAGTAGGTTGGGAGAGCACTGAAGCTTTCTTT	CASSVVGWESTEAFF
TRBJ1-5	.	TRBV3-1/TRBV3-2	.	TGTGCCAGCAGCCAGGGGGGGGCGAGCAATCAGCCCCAGCATTTT	CASSQGGASNQPQHF